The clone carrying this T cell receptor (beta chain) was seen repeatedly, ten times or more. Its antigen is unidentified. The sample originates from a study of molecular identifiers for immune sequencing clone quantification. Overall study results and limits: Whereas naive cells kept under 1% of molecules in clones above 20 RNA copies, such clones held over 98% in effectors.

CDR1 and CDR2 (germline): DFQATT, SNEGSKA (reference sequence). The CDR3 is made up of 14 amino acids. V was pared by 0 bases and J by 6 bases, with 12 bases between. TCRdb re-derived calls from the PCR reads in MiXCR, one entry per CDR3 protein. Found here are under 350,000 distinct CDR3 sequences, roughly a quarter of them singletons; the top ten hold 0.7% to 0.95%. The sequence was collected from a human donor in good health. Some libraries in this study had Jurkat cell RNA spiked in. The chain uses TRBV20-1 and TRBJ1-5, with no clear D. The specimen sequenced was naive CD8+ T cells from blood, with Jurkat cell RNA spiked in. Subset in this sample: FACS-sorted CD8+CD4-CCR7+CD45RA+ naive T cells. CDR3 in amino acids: CSARELGFAQPQHF. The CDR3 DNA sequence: TGCAGTGCTAGAGAACTGGGATTTGCTCAGCCCCAGCATTTT.